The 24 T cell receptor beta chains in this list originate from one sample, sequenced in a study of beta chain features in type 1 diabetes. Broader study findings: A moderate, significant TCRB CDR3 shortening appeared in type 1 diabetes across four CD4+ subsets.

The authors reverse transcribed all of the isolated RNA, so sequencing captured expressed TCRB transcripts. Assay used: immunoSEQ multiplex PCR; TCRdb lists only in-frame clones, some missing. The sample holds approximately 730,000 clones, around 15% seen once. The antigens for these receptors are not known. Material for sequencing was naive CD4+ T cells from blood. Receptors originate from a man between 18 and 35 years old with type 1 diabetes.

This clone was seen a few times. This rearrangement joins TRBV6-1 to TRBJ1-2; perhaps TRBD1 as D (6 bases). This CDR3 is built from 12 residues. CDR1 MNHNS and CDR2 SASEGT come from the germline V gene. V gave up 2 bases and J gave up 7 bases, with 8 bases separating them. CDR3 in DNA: TGTGCCAGCAGTGAAACAGGGACTGGCTACACCTTC. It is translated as CASSETGTGYTF.

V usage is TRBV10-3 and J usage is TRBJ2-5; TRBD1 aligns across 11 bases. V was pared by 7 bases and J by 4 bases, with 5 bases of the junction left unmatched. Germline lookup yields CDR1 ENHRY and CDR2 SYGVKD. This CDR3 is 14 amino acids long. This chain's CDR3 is CAIKPGQGVETQYF. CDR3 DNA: TGTGCCATCAAACCGGGACAGGGGGTAGAGACCCAGTACTTC.

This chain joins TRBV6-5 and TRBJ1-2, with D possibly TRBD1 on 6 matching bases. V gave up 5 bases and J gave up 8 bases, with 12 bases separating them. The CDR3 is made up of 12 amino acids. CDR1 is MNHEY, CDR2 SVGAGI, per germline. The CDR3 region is CASSGGGYGYTF. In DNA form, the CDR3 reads TGTGCCAGCAGTGGAGGGGGATACGGCTACACCTTC.

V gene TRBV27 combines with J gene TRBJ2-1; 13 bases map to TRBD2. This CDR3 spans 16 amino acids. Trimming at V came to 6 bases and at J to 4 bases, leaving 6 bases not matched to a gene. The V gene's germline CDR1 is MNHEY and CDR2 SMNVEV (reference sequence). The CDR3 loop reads CASRRLAGGSYNEQFF. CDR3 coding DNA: TGTGCCAGCAGGAGACTAGCGGGGGGAAGTTACAATGAGCAGTTCTTC.

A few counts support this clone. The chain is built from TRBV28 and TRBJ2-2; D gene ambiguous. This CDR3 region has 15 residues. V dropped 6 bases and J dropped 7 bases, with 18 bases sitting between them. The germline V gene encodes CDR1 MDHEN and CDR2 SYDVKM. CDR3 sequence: CASSSGPVVGGELFF. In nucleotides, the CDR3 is TGTGCCAGCAGCTCCGGGCCCGTCGTGGGCGGGGAGCTGTTTTTT.

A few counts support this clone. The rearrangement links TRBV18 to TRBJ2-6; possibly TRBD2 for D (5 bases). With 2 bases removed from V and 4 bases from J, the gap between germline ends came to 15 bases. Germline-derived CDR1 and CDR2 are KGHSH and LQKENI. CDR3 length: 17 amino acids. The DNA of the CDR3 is TGTGCCAGCTCACCAAAAGGCGCCAGCGGAGGGGCCAACGTCCTGACTTTC. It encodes CASSPKGASGGANVLTF.

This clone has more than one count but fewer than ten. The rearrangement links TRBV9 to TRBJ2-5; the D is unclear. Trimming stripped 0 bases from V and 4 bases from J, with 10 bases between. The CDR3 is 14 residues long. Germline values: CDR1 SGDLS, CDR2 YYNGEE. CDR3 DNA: TGTGCCAGCAGCGTAGGAGCCCTGGGAGAGACCCAGTACTTC. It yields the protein CASSVGALGETQYF.

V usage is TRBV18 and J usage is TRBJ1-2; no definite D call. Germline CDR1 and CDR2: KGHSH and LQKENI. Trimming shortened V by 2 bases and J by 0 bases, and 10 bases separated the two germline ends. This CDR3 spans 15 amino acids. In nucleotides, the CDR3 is TGTGCCAGCTCACCAACAGAAGAGCCTAACTATGGCTACACCTTC. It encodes CASSPTEEPNYGYTF.

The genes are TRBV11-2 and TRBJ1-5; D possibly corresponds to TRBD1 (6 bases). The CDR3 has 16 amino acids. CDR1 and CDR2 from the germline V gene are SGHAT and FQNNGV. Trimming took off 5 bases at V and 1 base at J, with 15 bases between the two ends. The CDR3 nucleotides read TGTGCCAGCAGCCCAGGTGGGGGGCAAAGCAATCAGCCCCAGCATTTT. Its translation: CASSPGGGQSNQPQHF. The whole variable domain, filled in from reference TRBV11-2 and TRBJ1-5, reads EAGVAQSPRYKIIEKRQSVAFWCNPISGHATLYWYQQILGQGPKLLIQFQNNGVVDDSQLPKDRFSAERLKGVDSTLKIQPAKLEDSAVYLCASSPGGGQSNQPQHFGDGTRLSIL.

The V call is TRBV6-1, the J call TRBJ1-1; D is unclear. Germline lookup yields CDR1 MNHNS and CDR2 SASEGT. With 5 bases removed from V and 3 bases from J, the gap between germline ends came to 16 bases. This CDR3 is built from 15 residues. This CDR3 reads CASSPQSGSYTEAFF. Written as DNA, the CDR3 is TGTGCCAGCAGTCCACAGTCGGGGAGCTACACTGAAGCTTTCTTT.

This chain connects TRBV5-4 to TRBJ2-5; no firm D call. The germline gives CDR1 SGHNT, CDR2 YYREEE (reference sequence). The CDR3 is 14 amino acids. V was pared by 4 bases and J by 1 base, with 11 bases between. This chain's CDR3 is CASSLTGPQETQYF. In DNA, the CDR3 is TGTGCCAGCAGCCTAACCGGGCCCCAAGAGACCCAGTACTTC.

DNA for the CDR3: TGTGCCTGGAGTGGGACAGTCAGTTATGGCTACACCTTC. It is translated as CAWSGTVSYGYTF. The gene calls are TRBV30 and TRBJ1-2, with TRBD1 as a possible D gene (6 bases). CDR1 and CDR2 (germline): GTSNPN, SVGIG (reference sequence). The V end lost 1 base, the J end lost 5 bases, and 11 bases lay between the germline ends. The CDR3 covers 13 residues. Drawing the rest from reference TRBV30 and TRBJ1-2, the complete variable domain is SQTIHQWPATLVQPVGSPLSLECTVEGTSNPNLYWYRQAAGRGLQLLFYSVGIGQISSEVPQNLSASRPQDRQFILSSKKLLLSDSGFYLCAWSGTVSYGYTFGSGTRLTVV.

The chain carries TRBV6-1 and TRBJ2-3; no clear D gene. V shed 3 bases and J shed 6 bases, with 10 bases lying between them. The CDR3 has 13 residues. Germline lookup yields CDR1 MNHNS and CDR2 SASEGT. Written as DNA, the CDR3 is TGTGCCAGCAGTGAGGGTCTTATGGATACGCAGTATTTT. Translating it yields CASSEGLMDTQYF.

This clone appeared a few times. The CDR3 spells CASSPLAGATYNEQFF. For the CDR3, the DNA is TGTGCCAGCAGCCCACTAGCGGGGGCCACCTACAATGAGCAGTTCTTC. This chain joins TRBV4-2 and TRBJ2-1; TRBD2 agrees at 11 bases. Trimming at V came to 4 bases and at J to 2 bases, leaving 4 bases not matched to a gene. CDR1 LGHNA and CDR2 YNFKEQ come from the germline V gene. CDR3 size: 16 residues.

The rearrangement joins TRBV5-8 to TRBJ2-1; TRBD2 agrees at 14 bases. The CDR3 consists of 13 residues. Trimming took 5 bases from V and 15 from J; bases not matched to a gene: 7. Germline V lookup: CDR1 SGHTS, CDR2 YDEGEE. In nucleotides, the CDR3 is TGTGCCAGCAGGGGACTAGCGGGGGACCTTTTGTTCTTC. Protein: CASRGLAGDLLFF.

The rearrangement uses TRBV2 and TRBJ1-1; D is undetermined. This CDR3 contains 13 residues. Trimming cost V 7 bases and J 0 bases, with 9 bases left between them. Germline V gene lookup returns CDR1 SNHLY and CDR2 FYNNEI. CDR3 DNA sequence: TGTGCCAGCATCCGGAGGATGAACACTGAAGCTTTCTTT. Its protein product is CASIRRMNTEAFF.

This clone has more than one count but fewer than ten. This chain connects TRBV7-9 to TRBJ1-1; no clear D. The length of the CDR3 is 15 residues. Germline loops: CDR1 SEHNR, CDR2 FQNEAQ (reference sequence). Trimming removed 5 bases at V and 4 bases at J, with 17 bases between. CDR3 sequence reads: CASSRVTGIVTEAFF. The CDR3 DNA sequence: TGTGCCAGCAGCCGTGTTACGGGTATTGTCACTGAAGCTTTCTTT. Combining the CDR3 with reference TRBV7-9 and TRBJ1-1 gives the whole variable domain DTGVSQNPRHKITKRGQNVTFRCDPISEHNRLYWYRQTLGQGPEFLTYFQNEAQLEKSRLLSDRFSAERPKGSFSTLEIQRTEQGDSAMYLCASSRVTGIVTEAFFGQGTRLTVV.

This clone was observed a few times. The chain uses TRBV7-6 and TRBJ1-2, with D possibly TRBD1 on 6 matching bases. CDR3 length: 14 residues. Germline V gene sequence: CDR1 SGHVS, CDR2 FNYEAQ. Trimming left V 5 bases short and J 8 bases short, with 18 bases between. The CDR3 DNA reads TGTGCCAGCAGCCCGTGGCAGGGGAGACGCGGCTACACCTTC. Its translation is CASSPWQGRRGYTF.

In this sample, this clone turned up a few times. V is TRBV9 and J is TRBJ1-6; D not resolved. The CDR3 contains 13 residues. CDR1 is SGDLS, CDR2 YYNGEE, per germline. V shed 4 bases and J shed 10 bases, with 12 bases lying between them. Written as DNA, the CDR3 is TGTGCCAGCAGCACTAAGATGGGGTCACCCCTCCACTTT. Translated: CASSTKMGSPLHF.

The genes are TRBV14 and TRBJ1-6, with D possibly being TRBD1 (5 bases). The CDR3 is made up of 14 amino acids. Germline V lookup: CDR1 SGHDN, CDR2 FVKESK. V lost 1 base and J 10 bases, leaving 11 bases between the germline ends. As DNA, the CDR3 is TGTGCCAGCAGCCAAGCGGTGGGGGTATCACCCCTCCACTTT. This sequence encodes CASSQAVGVSPLHF. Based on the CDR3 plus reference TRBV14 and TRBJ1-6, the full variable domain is EAGVTQFPSHSVIEKGQTVTLRCDPISGHDNLYWYRRVMGKEIKFLLHFVKESKQDESGMPNNRFLAERTGGTYSTLKVQPAELEDSGVYFCASSQAVGVSPLHFGNGTRLTVT.

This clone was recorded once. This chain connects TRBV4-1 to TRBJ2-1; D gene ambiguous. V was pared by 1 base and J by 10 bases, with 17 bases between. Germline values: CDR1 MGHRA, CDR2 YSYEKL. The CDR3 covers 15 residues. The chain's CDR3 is CASSQGSGPRSEQFF. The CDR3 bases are TGCGCCAGCAGCCAAGGGTCCGGGCCCAGATCCGAGCAGTTCTTC.

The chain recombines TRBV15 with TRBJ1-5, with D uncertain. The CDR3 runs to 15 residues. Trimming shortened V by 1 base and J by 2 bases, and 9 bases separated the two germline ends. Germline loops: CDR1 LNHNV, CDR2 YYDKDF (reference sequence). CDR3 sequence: CATSRGAAGNQPQHF. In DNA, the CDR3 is TGTGCCACCAGCAGAGGGGCAGCCGGCAATCAGCCCCAGCATTTT.

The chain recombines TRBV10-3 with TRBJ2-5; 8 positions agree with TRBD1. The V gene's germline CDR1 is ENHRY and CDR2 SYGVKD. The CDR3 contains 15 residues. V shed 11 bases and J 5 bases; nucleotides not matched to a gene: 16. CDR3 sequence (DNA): TGTGCCTCCGGAGCCGCGACAGGGGTGCGTGAGACCCAGTACTTC. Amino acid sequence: CASGAATGVRETQYF.

This CDR3 is CATSRGGQGFDFREQYF. The CDR3 DNA sequence: TGTGCCACCAGCAGAGGTGGGCAGGGCTTCGATTTTCGAGAGCAGTACTTC. The chain is built from TRBV15 and TRBJ2-7; D perhaps matches TRBD1 (5 bases). V lost 1 base to trimming and J lost 7 bases, with 23 bases between them. CDR3 length: 17 residues. Germline CDR1 LNHNV, CDR2 YYDKDF (reference sequence).